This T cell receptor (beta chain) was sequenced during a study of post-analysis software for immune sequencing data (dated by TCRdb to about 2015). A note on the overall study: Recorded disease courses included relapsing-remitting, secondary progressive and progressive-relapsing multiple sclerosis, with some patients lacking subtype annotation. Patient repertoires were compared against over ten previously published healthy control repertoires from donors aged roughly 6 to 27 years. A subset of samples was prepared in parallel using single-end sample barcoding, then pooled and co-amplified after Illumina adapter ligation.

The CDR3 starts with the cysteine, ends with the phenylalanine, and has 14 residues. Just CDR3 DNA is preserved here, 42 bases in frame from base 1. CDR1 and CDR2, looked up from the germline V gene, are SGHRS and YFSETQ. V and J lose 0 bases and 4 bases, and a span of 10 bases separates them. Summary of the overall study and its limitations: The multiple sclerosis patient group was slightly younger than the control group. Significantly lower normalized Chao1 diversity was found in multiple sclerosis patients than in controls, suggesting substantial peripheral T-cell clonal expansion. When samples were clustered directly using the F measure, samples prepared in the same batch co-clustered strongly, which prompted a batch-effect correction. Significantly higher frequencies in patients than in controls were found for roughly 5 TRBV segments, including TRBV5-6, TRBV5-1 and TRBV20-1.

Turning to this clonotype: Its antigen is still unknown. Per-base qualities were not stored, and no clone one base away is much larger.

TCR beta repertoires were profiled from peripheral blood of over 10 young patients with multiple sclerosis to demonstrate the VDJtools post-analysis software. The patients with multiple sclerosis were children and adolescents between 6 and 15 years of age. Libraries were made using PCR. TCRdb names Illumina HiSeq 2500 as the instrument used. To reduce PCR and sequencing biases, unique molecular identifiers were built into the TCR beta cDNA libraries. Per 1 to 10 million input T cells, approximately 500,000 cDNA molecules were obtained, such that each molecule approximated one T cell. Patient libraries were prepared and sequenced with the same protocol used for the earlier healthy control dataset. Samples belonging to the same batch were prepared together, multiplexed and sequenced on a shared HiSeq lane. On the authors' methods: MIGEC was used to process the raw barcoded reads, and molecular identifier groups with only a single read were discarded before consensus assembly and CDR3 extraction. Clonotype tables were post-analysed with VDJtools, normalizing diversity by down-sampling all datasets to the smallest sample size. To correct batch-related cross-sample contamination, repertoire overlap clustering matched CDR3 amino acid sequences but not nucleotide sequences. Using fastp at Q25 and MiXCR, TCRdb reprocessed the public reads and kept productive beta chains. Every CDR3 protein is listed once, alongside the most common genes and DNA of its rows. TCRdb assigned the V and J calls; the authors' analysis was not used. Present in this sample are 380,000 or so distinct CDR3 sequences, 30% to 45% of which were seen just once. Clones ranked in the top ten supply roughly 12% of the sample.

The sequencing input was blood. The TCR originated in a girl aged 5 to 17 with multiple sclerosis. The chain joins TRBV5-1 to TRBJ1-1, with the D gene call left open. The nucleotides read TGCGCCAGCAGCTTGGTACCGGGATCCACTGAAGCTTTCTTT. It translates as CASSLVPGSTEAFF.